These 15 T cell receptor beta chains came from one sample sequenced in a study of blood T cell repertoires in COVID-19 (dated by TCRdb to 2018 to 2021). The library relied on the immunoSEQ multiplex PCR assay. Not all clones reach the TCRdb copy of this immuneACCESS table, which keeps in-frame sequences only. Checked studies attribute under half of the gap to unresolved V genes and leave the rest unexplained. The sample records 110,000 to 150,000 clones, around 82% of which are singletons. 44% of the sample is in the top ten clones. Sequencing was done on a sample of peripheral blood. The receptors derive from a human donor in a cohort sampled during active COVID-19.

The V and J genes are TRBV5-1 and TRBJ1-3, with D unclear. V was pared by 0 bases and J by 0 bases, with 7 bases between. This CDR3 spans 15 amino acids. Germline CDR1 is SGHRS and CDR2 is YFSETQ. This CDR3 is CASSLAGASGNTIYF. CDR3 nucleotides: TGCGCCAGCAGCTTGGCCGGAGCCTCTGGAAACACCATATATTTT. The full variable domain, rest sourced from reference TRBV5-1 and TRBJ1-3, is KAGVTQTPRYLIKTRGQQVTLSCSPISGHRSVSWYQQTPGQGLQFLFEYFSETQRNKGNFPGRFSGRQFSNSRSEMNVSTLELGDSALYLCASSLAGASGNTIYFGEGSWLTVV.

The sample holds one count of this clone. The chain has TRBV5-8 and TRBJ1-5, with D uncertain. Trimming cost V 0 bases and J 1 base, with 8 bases left between them. From germline, CDR1 is SGHTS and CDR2 YDEGEE. The CDR3 length is 15 residues. CDR3 residues: CASSLGVQSNQPQHF. As DNA, the CDR3 is TGTGCCAGCAGCTTGGGGGTACAGAGCAATCAGCCCCAGCATTTT.

The V and J genes are TRBV10-3 and TRBJ2-3; 8 positions match TRBD2. The CDR3 runs 14 residues. With 7 bases clipped from V and 1 base from J, the junction kept 4 bases outside the gene matches. CDR1 and CDR2 (germline): ENHRY, SYGVKD. This CDR3 reads CAITATSGTDTQYF. Here the CDR3 DNA reads TGTGCCATCACCGCGACTAGCGGCACAGATACGCAGTATTTT.

The sample holds one count of this clone. The chain has TRBV5-6 and TRBJ2-5; TRBD1 aligns across 12 bases. CDR1 and CDR2 (germline): SGHDT, YYEEEE. V lost 3 bases to trimming and J lost 6 bases; unmatched junction nucleotides: 6. This CDR3 contains 15 residues. The CDR3 sequence: CASSSGTGGGKTQYF. CDR3 sequence (DNA): TGTGCCAGCAGCTCCGGGACAGGGGGCGGGAAGACCCAGTACTTC. Together with reference TRBV5-6 and TRBJ2-5, the CDR3 gives the full variable domain: DAGVTQSPTHLIKTRGQQVTLRCSPKSGHDTVSWYQQALGQGPQFIFQYYEEEERQRGNFPDRFSGHQFPNYSSELNVNALLLGDSALYLCASSSGTGGGKTQYFGPGTRLLVL.

This chain links TRBV5-6 with TRBJ1-1, with D possibly being TRBD1 (6 bases). Germline V gene lookup returns CDR1 SGHDT and CDR2 YYEEEE. The CDR3 runs 13 residues. V was pared by 4 bases and J by 5 bases, with 12 bases between. In DNA, the CDR3 is TGTGCCAGCAGCCATACAGGGAGAACTGAAGCTTTCTTT. It encodes CASSHTGRTEAFF. Combining the CDR3 with reference TRBV5-6 and TRBJ1-1 gives the whole variable domain DAGVTQSPTHLIKTRGQQVTLRCSPKSGHDTVSWYQQALGQGPQFIFQYYEEEERQRGNFPDRFSGHQFPNYSSELNVNALLLGDSALYLCASSHTGRTEAFFGQGTRLTVV.

The V call is TRBV24-1, the J call TRBJ2-1; TRBD1 matches 7 bases. The CDR3 is 18 amino acids. Germline-derived CDR1 and CDR2 are KGHDR and SFDVKD. The trim removed 4 bases at V and 9 bases at J, leaving 20 bases unmatched. The CDR3 nucleotides are TGTGCCACCAGTGACCCGAACCAATCGCGACAGGGAGCGGCTGAGCAGTTCTTC. This translates into CATSDPNQSRQGAAEQFF.

This rearrangement joins TRBV28 to TRBJ1-2; possibly TRBD1 for D (5 bases). Germline V gene sequence: CDR1 MDHEN, CDR2 SYDVKM. The CDR3 extends over 13 amino acids. V lost 4 bases to trimming and J lost 8 bases, with 14 bases between them. Here the CDR3 DNA reads TGTGCCAGCAGTTATCAGGGATTGCGAGGCTACACCTTC. The encoded protein is CASSYQGLRGYTF.

This rearrangement joins TRBV18 to TRBJ2-4, with D possibly being TRBD1 (5 bases). The CDR3 runs 17 residues. Germline-derived CDR1 and CDR2 are KGHSH and LQKENI. With 5 bases removed from V and 0 bases from J, the gap between germline ends came to 17 bases. CDR3 bases: TGTGCCAGCTCAACAACCCGACAGCAACTAGCCAAAAACATTCAGTACTTC. It encodes CASSTTRQQLAKNIQYF. The full variable domain, with the rest looked up from reference TRBV18 and TRBJ2-4, is NAGVMQNPRHLVRRRGQEARLRCSPMKGHSHVYWYRQLPEEGLKFMVYLQKENIIDESGMPKERFSAEFPKEGPSILRIQQVVRGDSAAYFCASSTTRQQLAKNIQYFGAGTRLSVL.

The genes are TRBV7-9 and TRBJ1-2, with 11 bases fitting TRBD1. The germline V gene has CDR1 SEHNR and CDR2 FQNEAQ (reference sequence). The CDR3 extends over 17 amino acids. J gave up 0 bases and V 5 bases, and 8 bases lay outside the gene matches. CDR3 protein: CASSGGQGDFANYGYTF. As DNA, the CDR3 is TGTGCCAGCAGCGGGGGACAGGGGGACTTTGCTAACTATGGCTACACCTTC.

The gene calls are TRBV6-5 and TRBJ1-1; D possibly corresponds to TRBD1 (6 bases). Per the germline V gene, CDR1 is MNHEY and CDR2 is SVGAGI. This CDR3 has 15 amino acids. Trimming removed 2 bases from V and 4 bases from J, with 14 bases in between. In nucleotides, the CDR3 is TGTGCCAGCAGTTACGGTCGAAGGGGGGGCACTGAAGCTTTCTTT. Translated, it gives CASSYGRRGGTEAFF.

V gene TRBV5-6 combines with J gene TRBJ2-7; D possibly corresponds to TRBD1 (5 bases). The germline gives CDR1 SGHDT, CDR2 YYEEEE. With 2 bases removed from V and 1 base from J, the gap between germline ends came to 13 bases. The CDR3 is 15 amino acids. CDR3 in DNA: TGTGCCAGCAGCTTAGGGGTTAAGTTTTCCTACGAGCAGTACGTC. Translating it yields CASSLGVKFSYEQYV.

This rearrangement joins TRBV7-8 to TRBJ1-3; D unclear. Germline CDR1 and CDR2: SGHVS and FQNEAQ. Trimming left V 2 bases short and J 4 bases short, with 6 bases between. The CDR3 is made up of 13 amino acids. This CDR3 is CASSLPPGNTIYF. The CDR3 DNA reads TGTGCCAGCAGCTTACCCCCGGGAAACACCATATATTTT.

This clone was seen only once. The chain couples TRBV3-1 (or the pseudogene TRBV3-2) to TRBJ1-2; 7 bases fit TRBD1. The germline V gene has CDR1 LGHDT and CDR2 YNNKEL (reference sequence). J lost 0 bases, V lost 4 bases, and 5 bases had no gene match. The CDR3 covers 15 residues. CDR3 sequence: CASSLAGTANYGYTF. CDR3 DNA: TGTGCCAGCAGCCTCGCCGGGACAGCTAACTATGGCTACACCTTC.

This rearrangement joins TRBV29-1 to TRBJ2-7; possibly TRBD2 for D (7 bases). The germline V gene has CDR1 SQVTM and CDR2 ANQGSEA. The CDR3 sequence is 13 residues long. V was cut by 1 base and J by 6 bases, with 13 bases left in between. CDR3 loop: CSVEAWGGPEQYF. The CDR3 bases are TGCAGCGTTGAAGCCTGGGGGGGGCCCGAGCAGTACTTC.

J is TRBJ2-1 and V is TRBV5-1; TRBD2 might be the D (5 bases). Per the germline V gene, CDR1 is SGHRS and CDR2 is YFSETQ. This CDR3 is 13 amino acids long. Trimming removed 4 bases at V and 2 bases at J, with 7 bases between. The CDR3 sequence: CASSRGTYNEQFF. The CDR3 nucleotides are TGCGCCAGCAGCCGGGGTACCTACAATGAGCAGTTCTTC.